This T cell receptor (beta chain) was found in a study of blood T cell repertoires in COVID-19. Study overall: Sites in the United States, Italy and Spain provided acute and convalescent COVID-19 samples.

Original handling: Using reference gene primer amplification, nucleated cell counts were estimated. Profiling relied on immunoSEQ multiplex PCR, and the TCRdb table lists in-frame clones only, not all of them. For V, J and clone size, that table is used; D and trimming come from the DNA. This table has about 42,000 clones, roughly 79% appearing once. The clonotype comes from a woman aged 80 or over with acute or convalescent COVID-19. What was sequenced was peripheral blood.

In DNA, the CDR3 is TGTGCCAGCAGCTTAGGGGCCGCCACCGAGCAGTACTTC. Residues: CASSLGAATEQYF. The V call is TRBV11-2, the J call TRBJ2-7; the D is unclear. With 1 base removed from V and 6 bases from J, the gap between germline ends came to 10 bases. From germline, CDR1 is SGHAT and CDR2 FQNNGV. The CDR3 has 13 amino acids.